The next 21 T cell receptor beta chains were all read from a single sample in a study of T cells in Graves' hyperthyroidism and ophthalmopathy. TCR beta CDR3 regions were amplified from RNA. The HTBI primer set was used in a first-round RT-PCR of the TCR CDR3. TCRdb redid the calling of the multiplex PCR reads with MiXCR, one entry per CDR3 protein. The table includes hundreds of thousands of distinct CDR3 sequences, 38% detected once. Sequenced material: blood. The receptors were sampled from a man aged 18 to 29 with Graves' hyperthyroidism.

On this clonotype itself: It may be a read error: a sequence one base away is much more abundant. The V gene is TRBV10-2, the J gene TRBJ1-6; D is unclear. CDR1 and CDR2 from the germline V gene are WSHSY and SAAADI. This CDR3 region has 12 residues. V was trimmed by 8 bases and J by 3 bases, leaving 5 bases between them. The CDR3 DNA reads TGCGCCAGCGTAGACTATAATTCACCCCTCCACTTT. Its protein is CASVDYNSPLHF.

J is TRBJ2-3 and V is TRBV19; no definite D call. CDR3 length equals 12 residues. Germline CDR1 reads LNHDA; CDR2 reads SQIVND (reference sequence). V lost 9 bases, J lost 6 bases, and 13 bases lay in between. CDR3 sequence: CASSLVGDTQYF. DNA for the CDR3: TGTGCCAGCAGCCTCGTCGGGGATACGCAGTATTTT.

The rearrangement links TRBV29-1 to TRBJ1-5, with D maybe TRBD1 (6 bases). CDR3 size: 11 residues. Trimming stripped 6 bases from V and 12 bases from J, with 15 bases between. CDR1 SQVTM and CDR2 ANQGSEA come from the germline V gene. CDR3 region: CSVRTQGLQHF. CDR3 DNA sequence: TGCAGCGTAAGGACACAGGGACTCCAGCATTTT.

There are a few counts of this clonotype. This rearrangement joins TRBV19 to TRBJ2-2; 9 bases are shared with TRBD2. Trimming cost V 10 bases and J 1 base; bases outside gene matches: 7. This CDR3 is built from 15 residues. Per the germline V gene, CDR1 is LNHDA and CDR2 is SQIVND (reference sequence). CDR3 nucleotide sequence: TGTGCCACTATCTCTAGCGGGGTGAACACCGGGGAGCTGTTTTTT. As protein: CATISSGVNTGELFF.

V gene TRBV20-1 combines with J gene TRBJ1-6; TRBD1 matches 11 bases. V shed 5 bases, J shed 8 bases, and the junction held 8 bases outside the gene matches. The CDR3 is 15 residues long. Germline CDR1 and CDR2: DFQATT and SNEGSKA (reference sequence). The CDR3 nucleotides are TGCAGTGCTGCGGGACAGGGGGATCCCTATTCACCCCTCCACTTT. Its protein product is CSAAGQGDPYSPLHF.

This clonotype was recorded many times. V usage is TRBV9 and J usage is TRBJ1-6, with 8 bases matching TRBD1. J lost 4 bases, V lost 4 bases, and 4 bases had no gene match. The germline V gene has CDR1 SGDLS and CDR2 YYNGEE. The CDR3 runs to 15 residues. CDR3 DNA: TGTGCCAGCAGCTTGAGGACAGGGTATAATTCACCCCTCCACTTT. Protein: CASSLRTGYNSPLHF.

V and J are TRBV20-1 and TRBJ2-3; 12 bases fit TRBD1. This CDR3 has 16 amino acids. The V and J ends lost 0 bases and 5 bases, in that order; junction bases with no gene match: 6. The germline gives CDR1 DFQATT, CDR2 SNEGSKA (reference sequence). The CDR3 is CSARDPGTGGLDTQYF. The CDR3 DNA sequence: TGCAGTGCTAGAGATCCCGGGACAGGGGGCTTAGATACGCAGTATTTT.

The rearrangement joins TRBV20-1 to TRBJ1-5, with D perhaps TRBD1 (6 bases). From germline, CDR1 is DFQATT and CDR2 SNEGSKA (reference sequence). V shed 5 bases and J shed 3 bases, with 17 bases lying between them. The CDR3 is 15 amino acids. CDR3 region: CSALTGKGNNQPQHF. CDR3 nucleotide sequence: TGCAGTGCTCTAACAGGGAAAGGAAACAATCAGCCCCAGCATTTT.

The chain links TRBV4-2 to TRBJ1-5; TRBD1 matches 10 bases. The CDR3 covers 15 residues. The germline gives CDR1 LGHNA, CDR2 YNFKEQ. V trimming: 0 bases; J trimming: 5 bases; junction bases outside the gene matches: 1. CDR3 in amino acids: CASSQDGTGDQPQHF. CDR3 in DNA: TGTGCCAGCAGCCAAGATGGGACAGGGGATCAGCCCCAGCATTTT.

This clonotype appeared many times. The chain combines TRBV7-6 with TRBJ2-7; 7 bases are shared with TRBD2. V was pared by 5 bases and J by 3 bases, with 7 bases of the junction left unmatched. Germline V lookup: CDR1 SGHVS, CDR2 FNYEAQ. This CDR3 has 14 amino acids. This CDR3 reads CASSPPGGDYEQYF. The CDR3 region has the DNA TGTGCCAGCAGCCCCCCGGGGGGAGACTACGAGCAGTACTTC.

V is TRBV7-2 and J is TRBJ2-5; the D gene is possibly TRBD1 (6 bases). The germline CDR1 and CDR2 sequences are SGHTA and FQGNSA. V dropped 5 bases and J dropped 7 bases, with 11 bases sitting between them. The CDR3 runs 12 residues. The CDR3 DNA follows: TGTGCCAGCAGCCCCAGACAGGCGACCCAGTACTTC. Its protein product is CASSPRQATQYF.

This clonotype was seen a handful of times. This chain uses TRBV7-8 with TRBJ1-5; no firm D call. Germline CDR1 and CDR2: SGHVS and FQNEAQ. CDR3 length: 17 residues. V was pared by 0 bases and J by 4 bases, with 16 bases between. The CDR3 coding sequence is TGTGCCAGCAGCTTAGCGAAAAAAAGCTTCGGAAATCAGCCCCAGCATTTT. As protein: CASSLAKKSFGNQPQHF.

This clonotype occurred many times. The J gene is TRBJ1-6, the V gene TRBV25-1; D remains ambiguous. The ends were cut back, 6 bases at V and 9 bases at J, with 18 bases in the middle. The CDR3 consists of 15 residues. Germline V gene data show CDR1 as MGHDK and CDR2 as SYGVNS. The CDR3 region has the DNA TGTGCCAGCAGGCGGAGCATCTCGGGCGTTTCACCCCTCCACTTT. It specifies CASRRSISGVSPLHF.

This chain connects TRBV10-3 to TRBJ1-3; D gene ambiguous. CDR1 and CDR2 (germline): ENHRY, SYGVKD. The germline V and J ends were trimmed by 8 bases and 7 bases, with 6 bases remaining between them. CDR3 length: 10 amino acids. The CDR3 DNA reads TGTGCCATCGCCCCGAACACCATATATTTT. This gives the protein CAIAPNTIYF.

This clonotype was counted between two and nine times. The rearrangement uses TRBV4-3 and TRBJ1-1; D unresolved. The V and J ends lost 0 bases and 3 bases respectively, with 8 bases between them. CDR1 is LGHNA, CDR2 YSLEER, per germline. This CDR3 has 14 residues. The CDR3 nucleotides are TGCGCCAGCAGCCAAGATAACGGGGACACTGAAGCTTTCTTT. Its protein product is CASSQDNGDTEAFF.

With regard to this clonotype: This may be a read error: a much more frequent sequence differs by one nucleotide. J is TRBJ1-1 and V is TRBV2; 7 bases are shared with TRBD1. Trimming at V came to 6 bases and at J to 3 bases, leaving 10 bases not matched to a gene. CDR3 length equals 15 residues. The germline gives CDR1 SNHLY, CDR2 FYNNEI. CDR3 amino acids: CASRPSGRGYTEAFF. The CDR3, as DNA: TGTGCCAGCAGGCCTTCGGGCAGGGGGTACACTGAAGCTTTCTTT.

The J gene is TRBJ1-4, the V gene TRBV7-9, with no clear D. The V gene's germline CDR1 is SEHNR and CDR2 FQNEAQ (reference sequence). Deletions cut 5 bases from V and 4 bases from J, with 11 bases between. The CDR3 runs to 14 residues. This chain's CDR3 is CASSLEIVNEKLFF. For the CDR3, the DNA is TGTGCCAGCAGCCTAGAGATCGTTAATGAAAAACTGTTTTTT.

This clonotype occurred many times. The chain joins TRBV20-1 to TRBJ2-7; 10 nucleotides align to TRBD1. This CDR3 has 13 amino acids. Trimming took 4 bases from V and 4 from J; bases not matched to a gene: 4. The germline gives CDR1 DFQATT, CDR2 SNEGSKA (reference sequence). This CDR3 is CSATSGQGYEQYF. CDR3 sequence (DNA): TGCAGTGCTACCTCGGGACAGGGGTACGAGCAGTACTTC.

This clonotype was observed a handful of times. This chain connects TRBV15 to TRBJ2-2, with 12 bases identical to TRBD2. Germline V lookup: CDR1 LNHNV, CDR2 YYDKDF (reference sequence). The ends lost 6 bases at V and 7 bases at J; junction bases unmatched: 6. This CDR3 has 15 residues. CDR3 region: CATRTSGSNGGELFF. The DNA for the CDR3 is TGTGCCACCAGGACTAGCGGGAGCAACGGCGGGGAGCTGTTTTTT.

The CDR3 DNA reads as TGTGCCAGCAGACTAGCGGGAGGGTCTTCCTACGAGCAGTACTTC. Translation: CASRLAGGSSYEQYF. V and J are TRBV6-1 and TRBJ2-7; 13 bases agree with TRBD2. V dropped 6 bases and J dropped 1; count of bases not matched to a gene: 3. Looked up from germline, CDR1 is MNHNS and CDR2 is SASEGT. The CDR3 consists of 15 residues.

This clonotype was found many times. The gene calls are TRBV7-9 and TRBJ2-5, with unresolved D. V lost 4 bases, J lost 0 bases, and 3 bases lay in between. This CDR3 contains 12 residues. CDR1 and CDR2 (germline): SEHNR, FQNEAQ (reference sequence). In DNA form, the CDR3 reads TGTGCCAGCAGCTGGGACCAAGAGACCCAGTACTTC. Its protein is CASSWDQETQYF.